A single sample gave rise to the 27 T cell receptor beta chains below, sequenced in a study of blood T cell repertoires in COVID-19. TCRdb keeps only in-frame clones here, not all; method: immunoSEQ multiplex PCR. Of more than 110,000 clones in the sample, approximately 90% were seen once. Sequenced material: PBMCs or T cells enriched from blood (not recorded which). The receptor set was obtained from a man aged 45-65 years who had recovered from COVID-19.

This clone has only a few counts. The J gene is TRBJ2-1, the V gene TRBV6-6; perhaps TRBD1 as D (6 bases). This CDR3 is built from 19 residues. Per the germline V gene, CDR1 is MNHNY and CDR2 is SVGAGI (reference sequence). The V end lost 5 bases, the J end lost 1 base, and 24 bases lay between the germline ends. CDR3: CASSLTFYQGHTSYNEQFF. DNA for the CDR3: TGTGCCAGCAGTCTAACCTTCTACCAGGGACACACGTCCTACAATGAGCAGTTCTTC.

In this sample, this clone turned up once. J is TRBJ2-1 and V is TRBV19; possible D gene TRBD2, 6 bases. In germline, CDR1 is LNHDA, CDR2 SQIVND (reference sequence). The V end lost 2 bases, the J end lost 8 bases, and 13 bases lay between the germline ends. This CDR3 spans 14 amino acids. CDR3: CASSIRSGSDEQFF. As DNA, the CDR3 is TGTGCCAGTAGTATACGATCCGGGAGCGATGAGCAGTTCTTC.

This chain joins TRBV9 and TRBJ2-2, with 14 nucleotides matching TRBD2. The CDR3 has 17 residues. Germline CDR1 is SGDLS and CDR2 is YYNGEE. The trim removed 3 bases at V and 4 bases at J, leaving 5 bases unmatched. The CDR3 DNA reads as TGTGCCAGCAGCGGAGGACTAGCGGGGGGAAGCACCGGGGAGCTGTTTTTT. Its translation is CASSGGLAGGSTGELFF.

The genes are TRBV7-8 and TRBJ2-7, with 9 bases matching TRBD2. V shed 1 base and J 3 bases; nucleotides not matched to a gene: 4. The CDR3 is 15 amino acids. Germline loops: CDR1 SGHVS, CDR2 FQNEAQ. CDR3 sequence reads: CASSLVGTSLYEQYF. CDR3 nucleotides: TGTGCCAGCAGCTTAGTGGGGACTAGCCTCTACGAGCAGTACTTC.

This clone was seen only once. The rearrangement uses TRBV28 and TRBJ1-2; no clear D. The CDR3 consists of 13 residues. V lost 6 bases, J lost 4 bases, and 12 bases lay in between. CDR1 is MDHEN, CDR2 SYDVKM, per germline. CDR3 sequence: CASRTTVVYGYTF. In nucleotides, the CDR3 is TGTGCCAGCAGGACAACGGTTGTCTATGGCTACACCTTC.

As concerns this clone: At one end the junction does not follow the germline gene, possibly because of a read error. Other nucleotide sequences from this sample produce the same CDR3. The rearrangement uses TRBV28 and TRBJ1-6; D unresolved. The CDR3 is 14 residues long. The germline gives CDR1 MDHEN, CDR2 SYDVKM. The CDR3 bases are TGTGCCAGCAGTTTCTCGTTCGGGAATTCGCCCCTCCACTTT. It encodes CASSFSFGNSPLHF.

The chain has TRBV5-1 and TRBJ2-2, with D maybe TRBD1 (6 bases). This CDR3 has 16 residues. Per germline, CDR1 SGHRS and CDR2 YFSETQ. V was clipped by 0 bases and J by 0 bases, with 9 bases between them. The CDR3 sequence: CASSLGTGTNTGELFF. CDR3 nucleotide sequence: TGCGCCAGCAGCTTGGGAACAGGGACGAACACCGGGGAGCTGTTTTTT.

This chain links TRBV12-3 or TRBV12-4 with TRBJ1-1; 10 bases match TRBD1. J lost 12 bases, V lost 7 bases, and 11 bases had no gene match. CDR3 length equals 13 residues. CDR3 sequence (DNA): TGTGCCAGCAACATGCGGGACAGGGGAATGTCTTTCTTT. It translates to CASNMRDRGMSFF.

The gene calls are TRBV18 and TRBJ1-1; D unresolved. Trimming left V 2 bases short and J 1 base short, with 8 bases between. Germline CDR1 and CDR2: KGHSH and LQKENI. The CDR3 loop spans 14 amino acids. CDR3 loop: CASSPSIGNTEAFF. The CDR3 DNA is TGTGCCAGCTCACCAAGCATCGGGAACACTGAAGCTTTCTTT.

This sequence joins TRBV10-3 and TRBJ2-5, with D possibly being TRBD2 (7 bases). This CDR3 spans 17 amino acids. The germline V and J ends were trimmed by 0 bases and 2 bases, with 16 bases remaining between them. Per germline, CDR1 ENHRY and CDR2 SYGVKD. The CDR3: CAISESKGGRTQETQYF. CDR3 nucleotide sequence: TGTGCCATCAGTGAGTCGAAGGGGGGGAGAACTCAAGAGACCCAGTACTTC.

The rearrangement links TRBV28 to TRBJ2-4; D perhaps matches TRBD1 (6 bases). V lost 2 bases, J lost 0 bases, and 11 bases lay in between. Germline V lookup: CDR1 MDHEN, CDR2 SYDVKM. This CDR3 comprises 16 residues. The DNA for the CDR3 is TGTGCCAGCAGTTTAGGGGACACCTTAGCCAAAAACATTCAGTACTTC. Its translation: CASSLGDTLAKNIQYF.

The chain employs TRBV9 and TRBJ1-6, with D possibly matching TRBD1 (6 bases). Trimming pared 0 bases from V and 6 bases from J, leaving 10 bases between. Germline CDR1 is SGDLS and CDR2 is YYNGEE. There are 15 residues in the CDR3. The CDR3 nucleotides read TGTGCCAGCAGCGTAGGACAGGACGTTAATTCACCCCTCCACTTT. Translated, it gives CASSVGQDVNSPLHF. The full variable domain, with the rest looked up from reference TRBV9 and TRBJ1-6, is DSGVTQTPKHLITATGQRVTLRCSPRSGDLSVYWYQQSLDQGLQFLIQYYNGEERAKGNILERFSAQQFPDLHSELNLSSLELGDSALYFCASSVGQDVNSPLHFGNGTRLTVT.

Details on this clone: At one boundary the junction diverges from the germline segment, which might be a read error. The gene calls are TRBV11-2 and TRBJ2-5, with D tentatively TRBD2 (5 bases). The CDR3 runs to 14 residues. CDR1 is SGHAT, CDR2 FQNNGV, per germline. The CDR3 region is CASSLGRGQATQYF. In DNA form, the CDR3 reads TGTGCCAGCAGCTTAGGCCGGGGTCAAGCGACCCAGTACTTC.

The chain joins TRBV20-1 to TRBJ1-2; 7 bases map to TRBD1. V gave up 6 bases and J gave up 8 bases; unmatched junction bases: 6. The CDR3 sequence is 11 residues long. The germline V gene has CDR1 DFQATT and CDR2 SNEGSKA (reference sequence). CDR3 loop: CSATTGQGYTF. The CDR3 DNA reads TGCAGTGCCACGACAGGGCAAGGCTACACCTTC.

The rearrangement joins TRBV2 to TRBJ1-5, with a tentative D call TRBD1 (6 bases). Germline V gene data show CDR1 as SNHLY and CDR2 as FYNNEI. This CDR3 has 14 residues. Trimming left V 6 bases short and J 3 bases short, with 12 bases between. The CDR3 spells CASSPDRSNQPQHF. CDR3 DNA sequence: TGTGCCAGCAGCCCAGACAGGTCCAATCAGCCCCAGCATTTT. The full variable domain, with the rest looked up from reference TRBV2 and TRBJ1-5, is EPEVTQTPSHQVTQMGQEVILRCVPISNHLYFYWYRQILGQKVEFLVSFYNNEISEKSEIFDDQFSVERPDGSNFTLKIRSTKLEDSAMYFCASSPDRSNQPQHFGDGTRLSIL.

The chain has TRBV15 and TRBJ1-1; D perhaps matches TRBD1 (6 bases). The CDR3 sequence is 13 residues long. Trimming removed 5 bases from V and 5 bases from J, with 12 bases in between. Germline V CDR1 and CDR2: LNHNV, YYDKDF (reference sequence). CDR3 amino acids: CATSLQGQTEAFF. DNA of the CDR3: TGTGCCACCAGCCTCCAAGGACAGACTGAAGCTTTCTTT.

V is TRBV7-9 and J is TRBJ2-7; possible D gene TRBD2, 5 bases. The V and J ends lost 2 bases and 6 bases respectively, with 17 bases between them. This CDR3 has 15 residues. CDR1 and CDR2 from the germline V gene are SEHNR and FQNEAQ (reference sequence). This chain's CDR3 is CASSLSGIPASEQYF. CDR3 nucleotides: TGTGCCAGCAGCTTATCCGGGATTCCGGCGAGCGAGCAGTACTTC.

The chain recombines TRBV18 with TRBJ1-4; 12 bases agree with TRBD1. Trimming removed 8 bases from V and 7 bases from J; junction bases left unmatched: 5. CDR1 is KGHSH, CDR2 LQKENI, per germline. The CDR3 sequence is 14 residues long. The CDR3 bases are TGTGCCAGCACGGGACAGGGGGCAAGTGAAAAACTGTTTTTT. This translates into CASTGQGASEKLFF.

The V gene is TRBV5-6, the J gene TRBJ1-2; TRBD1 might be the D (5 bases). The CDR3 covers 13 residues. Trimming stripped 2 bases from V and 8 bases from J, with 13 bases between. The germline CDR1 and CDR2 sequences are SGHDT and YYEEEE. This chain's CDR3 is CASSLGVDQGYTF. In DNA form, the CDR3 reads TGTGCCAGCAGCTTAGGGGTTGATCAAGGCTACACCTTC.

The chain's CDR3 is CASSQDTGRSEAFF. CDR3 DNA sequence: TGCGCCAGCAGCCAAGACACAGGACGTTCGGAAGCTTTCTTT. The J gene is TRBJ1-1, the V gene TRBV4-3; tentatively, D is TRBD1 (5 bases). Germline V lookup: CDR1 LGHNA, CDR2 YSLEER. Trimming took 0 bases from V and 8 from J, leaving 13 bases between them. The CDR3 extends over 14 amino acids.

V and J are TRBV11-1 and TRBJ2-7; TRBD1 agrees at 7 bases. CDR1 and CDR2 from the germline V gene are SGHAT and FQDESV (reference sequence). The V gene end was trimmed by 5 bases and the J gene end by 4 bases; junction bases not matched to a gene: 5. This CDR3 spans 13 amino acids. The CDR3 loop reads CASSVGQLYEQYF. The CDR3 nucleotides are TGTGCCAGCAGCGTGGGACAGCTATACGAGCAGTACTTC.

J is TRBJ1-1 and V is TRBV7-9; D unclear. Germline assignment: CDR1 SEHNR and CDR2 FQNEAQ (reference sequence). The V end was cut by 5 bases, the J end by 11 bases, with 15 bases between. CDR3 length equals 12 residues. The CDR3 region has the DNA TGTGCCAGCAGCCGTGTCGAGGGTCCGGCTTTCTTT. It codes for CASSRVEGPAFF. Filled out from reference TRBV7-9 and TRBJ1-1, the complete variable domain reads DTGVSQNPRHKITKRGQNVTFRCDPISEHNRLYWYRQTLGQGPEFLTYFQNEAQLEKSRLLSDRFSAERPKGSFSTLEIQRTEQGDSAMYLCASSRVEGPAFFGQGTRLTVV.

This clone was found a few times. The chain joins TRBV2 to TRBJ1-2; unclear D gene. Per germline, CDR1 SNHLY and CDR2 FYNNEI. Trimming stripped 2 bases from V and 1 base from J, with 8 bases between. The length of the CDR3 is 14 residues. The DNA of the CDR3 is TGTGCCAGCAGTGAACGCGGGGATAACTATGGCTACACCTTC. It codes for CASSERGDNYGYTF.

The chain couples TRBV7-2 to TRBJ1-5, with D maybe TRBD1 (6 bases). Trimming took off 5 bases at V and 1 base at J, with 9 bases between the two ends. The CDR3 totals 14 residues. Germline loops: CDR1 SGHTA, CDR2 FQGNSA. The CDR3 DNA follows: TGTGCCAGCAGCGCCGACAGGAGCAATCAGCCCCAGCATTTT. The encoded protein is CASSADRSNQPQHF. Full variable domain (outside the CDR3, taken from reference TRBV7-2 and TRBJ1-5): GAGVSQSPSNKVTEKGKDVELRCDPISGHTALYWYRQSLGQGLEFLIYFQGNSAPDKSGLPSDRFSAERTGGSVSTLTIQRTQQEDSAVYLCASSADRSNQPQHFGDGTRLSIL.

This chain links TRBV28 with TRBJ1-2; perhaps TRBD1 as D (6 bases). This CDR3 spans 14 amino acids. Trimming removed 6 bases at V and 1 base at J, with 12 bases between. Germline loops: CDR1 MDHEN, CDR2 SYDVKM. The CDR3 bases are TGTGCCAGCAGACTTTTGGACAGTAACTATGGCTACACCTTC. Protein: CASRLLDSNYGYTF.

The chain uses TRBV18 and TRBJ2-1; D gene ambiguous. The CDR3 sequence is 14 residues long. Deletions cut 2 bases from V and 7 bases from J, with 12 bases between. Germline-derived CDR1 and CDR2 are KGHSH and LQKENI. The CDR3 DNA reads as TGTGCCAGCTCACCATTCGGTGGTATGAATGAGCAGTTCTTC. Residues: CASSPFGGMNEQFF. Using reference TRBV18 and TRBJ2-1 for the parts outside the CDR3, the full variable domain is NAGVMQNPRHLVRRRGQEARLRCSPMKGHSHVYWYRQLPEEGLKFMVYLQKENIIDESGMPKERFSAEFPKEGPSILRIQQVVRGDSAAYFCASSPFGGMNEQFFGPGTRLTVL.

The V and J genes are TRBV6-2 or TRBV6-3 and TRBJ1-5; no firm D call. V was clipped by 2 bases and J by 1 base, with 9 bases between them. Germline V gene sequence: CDR1 MNHEY, CDR2 SVGEGT. The CDR3 contains 15 residues. The CDR3 here is CASSYGQTSNQPQHF. CDR3 coding DNA: TGTGCCAGCAGTTACGGGCAGACCAGCAATCAGCCCCAGCATTTT.